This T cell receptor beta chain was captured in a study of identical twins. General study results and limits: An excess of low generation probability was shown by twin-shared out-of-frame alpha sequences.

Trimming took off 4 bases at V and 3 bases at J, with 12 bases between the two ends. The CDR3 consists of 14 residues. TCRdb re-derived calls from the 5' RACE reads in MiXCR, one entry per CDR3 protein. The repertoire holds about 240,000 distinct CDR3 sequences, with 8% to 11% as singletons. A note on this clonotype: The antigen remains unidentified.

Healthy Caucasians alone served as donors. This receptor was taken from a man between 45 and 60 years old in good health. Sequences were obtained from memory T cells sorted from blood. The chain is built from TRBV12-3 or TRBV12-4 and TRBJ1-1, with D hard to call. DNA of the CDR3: TGTGCCAGCAGTTACACAAAAACGGACACTGAAGCTTTCTTT. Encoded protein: CASSYTKTDTEAFF.